The next 12 T cell receptor beta chains were all read from a single sample in a study of T-cell reconstitution after alpha-beta-depleted transplantation in children. It was with unique molecular identifiers that the TCRbeta library was prepared. From the PCR reads, TCRdb called clonotypes with MiXCR, one entry per CDR3 protein. The sample includes about 610,000 distinct CDR3 sequences, about 10% of them seen just once. The specimen comprised PBMCs from the stem cell graft donor, sampled from the stem cell graft. These receptors originate from a human donor who donated a stem cell graft to a child with acute myeloid leukemia.

This clonotype was seen at least ten times. This chain links TRBV7-3 with TRBJ2-2, with D possibly matching TRBD1 (5 bases). V was cut by 2 bases and J by 4 bases, with 8 bases left in between. Germline CDR1 SGHTA, CDR2 FQGTGA. The CDR3 length is 14 residues. CDR3: CASSLRQTTGELFF. The DNA of the CDR3 is TGTGCCAGCAGCTTACGACAGACCACCGGGGAGCTGTTTTTT.

The V and J genes are TRBV7-2 and TRBJ2-1; D possibly corresponds to TRBD2 (6 bases). Trimming left V 0 bases short and J 0 bases short, with 12 bases between. In germline, CDR1 is SGHTA, CDR2 FQGNSA. The CDR3 totals 17 residues. The CDR3 reads CASSLAGLGGSYNEQFF. The DNA of the CDR3 is TGTGCCAGCAGCTTAGCGGGACTGGGGGGCTCCTACAATGAGCAGTTCTTC.

The V call is TRBV5-1, the J call TRBJ2-5, with 8 nucleotides matching TRBD1. Unmatched junction bases numbered 9, after V lost 1 base and J lost 4 bases. The CDR3 has 16 residues. From germline, CDR1 is SGHRS and CDR2 YFSETQ. The CDR3 loop is CASSLLGQGSGETQYF. CDR3 nucleotide sequence: TGCGCCAGCAGCTTGCTTGGACAGGGAAGTGGAGAGACCCAGTACTTC.

This clonotype was seen more than once but under ten times. The V call is TRBV4-3, the J call TRBJ1-3; D uncertain. From germline, CDR1 is LGHNA and CDR2 YSLEER. V gave up 0 bases and J gave up 0 bases, with 6 bases separating them. This CDR3 is built from 15 residues. The CDR3 reads CASSQDLGSGNTIYF. The CDR3 DNA is TGCGCCAGCAGCCAAGATCTCGGCTCTGGAAACACCATATATTTT.

Comment on this clonotype: One end of the junction does not line up with germline, which may come from a read error. The chain carries TRBV14 and TRBJ2-1; 7 bases agree with TRBD1. Germline CDR1 and CDR2: SGHDN and FVKESK. The CDR3 has 15 residues. The CDR3 sequence: CASSKGQVAYSEQFF. The DNA of the CDR3 is TGTGCCAGCAGCAAAGGACAGGTTGCCTACAGTGAGCAGTTCTTC.

V gene TRBV20-1 combines with J gene TRBJ1-6; possibly TRBD1 for D (5 bases). Trimming cost V 1 base and J 10 bases, with 23 bases left between them. The germline V gene has CDR1 DFQATT and CDR2 SNEGSKA (reference sequence). The CDR3 is 17 amino acids. This CDR3 reads CSARATGGEFGGSPLHF. CDR3 nucleotides: TGCAGTGCTAGAGCAACGGGAGGAGAGTTTGGGGGATCACCCCTCCACTTT.

This clonotype was counted many times. The V call is TRBV29-1, the J call TRBJ2-7, with 7 bases fitting TRBD1. Per the germline V gene, CDR1 is SQVTM and CDR2 is ANQGSEA. The CDR3 has 12 amino acids. V dropped 5 bases and J dropped 5; count of bases not matched to a gene: 6. The CDR3 loop is CSVSDRVNEQYF. CDR3 nucleotides: TGCAGCGTTTCAGACAGGGTCAACGAGCAGTACTTC.

This clonotype turned up a few times. The J gene is TRBJ2-1, the V gene TRBV20-1; 11 nucleotides agree with TRBD2. CDR3 length: 16 residues. CDR1 and CDR2 (germline): DFQATT, SNEGSKA (reference sequence). With V trimmed by 4 bases and J by 8 bases, 13 bases remained unmatched. Here the CDR3 reads CSATDQLAGELDEQFF. The CDR3 nucleotides read TGCAGTGCTACCGATCAACTAGCGGGGGAATTGGATGAGCAGTTCTTC.

This clonotype appeared many times. The rearrangement uses TRBV4-2 and TRBJ2-5; possibly TRBD1 for D (6 bases). CDR3 length: 15 residues. V was clipped by 4 bases and J by 2 bases, with 14 bases between them. CDR1 and CDR2 from the germline V gene are LGHNA and YNFKEQ. DNA of the CDR3: TGTGCCAGCAGCCCTGAGGGGGATCGGCAAGAGACCCAGTACTTC. Translating gives CASSPEGDRQETQYF.

This clonotype has more than one count but fewer than ten. The gene calls are TRBV7-8 and TRBJ2-5, with unresolved D. The CDR3 consists of 13 residues. Germline assignment: CDR1 SGHVS and CDR2 FQNEAQ. V lost 4 bases to trimming and J lost 3 bases, with 9 bases between them. The CDR3 bases are TGTGCCAGCAGCTCGCCAAAAAAAGAGACCCAGTACTTC. Its protein is CASSSPKKETQYF. Filled out from reference TRBV7-8 and TRBJ2-5, the complete variable domain reads GAGVSQSPRYKVAKRGQDVALRCDPISGHVSLFWYQQALGQGPEFLTYFQNEAQLDKSGLPSDRFFAERPEGSVSTLKIQRTQQEDSAVYLCASSSPKKETQYFGPGTRLLVL.

This clonotype was counted a few times. A read error may produce the germline difference seen at one junction end. The chain has TRBV29-1 and TRBJ2-6, with D unresolved. Germline lookup yields CDR1 SQVTM and CDR2 ANQGSEA. The CDR3 loop spans 15 amino acids. The DNA for the CDR3 is TGCAGCGTCGAAGGCCCTTCCAGTGGGGCCAACGTCCTGACTTTC. Translating it yields CSVEGPSSGANVLTF.

This clonotype was seen many times. The chain has TRBV5-1 and TRBJ2-5; D is ambiguous. The V gene lost 1 base and the J gene lost 3 bases, with 7 bases spanning the gap. The CDR3 extends over 13 amino acids. The germline V gene has CDR1 SGHRS and CDR2 YFSETQ. The CDR3 DNA follows: TGCGCCAGCAGCTTGTCCCCTGAAGAGACCCAGTACTTC. Its translation: CASSLSPEETQYF.